This record concerns one TCR beta chain sequence. What it binds is unknown. This specimen belongs to a study of PD-1 blockade in mismatch repair-deficient tumors. Study background: Enrolled about 2013-2016, patients had progressing, pretreated mismatch repair-deficient cancers of about twelve types. The study, taken as a whole, reports: Rapid post-treatment expansion, then contraction, generally preceding radiologic response, marked tumor-resident clones.

Germline V gene data show CDR1 as SGHAT and CDR2 as FQNNGV. V dropped 4 bases and J dropped 0 bases, with 16 bases sitting between them. The CDR3 has 17 amino acids. Sequencing used immunoSEQ multiplex PCR; TCRdb keeps in-frame clones, though not all of them. The sample contains about 100,000 clones, about four fifths of which appear only once. This TCR came from an adult with mismatch repair-deficient cancer. Sequences were derived from peripheral blood, sampled 30 to 36 weeks after starting pembrolizumab. The J gene is TRBJ1-3, the V gene TRBV11-2, with D unresolved. The CDR3 nucleotides are TGTGCCAGCAGCTCGCGGACGGTACTTATCTCTGGAAACACCATATATTTT. This codes for CASSSRTVLISGNTIYF.